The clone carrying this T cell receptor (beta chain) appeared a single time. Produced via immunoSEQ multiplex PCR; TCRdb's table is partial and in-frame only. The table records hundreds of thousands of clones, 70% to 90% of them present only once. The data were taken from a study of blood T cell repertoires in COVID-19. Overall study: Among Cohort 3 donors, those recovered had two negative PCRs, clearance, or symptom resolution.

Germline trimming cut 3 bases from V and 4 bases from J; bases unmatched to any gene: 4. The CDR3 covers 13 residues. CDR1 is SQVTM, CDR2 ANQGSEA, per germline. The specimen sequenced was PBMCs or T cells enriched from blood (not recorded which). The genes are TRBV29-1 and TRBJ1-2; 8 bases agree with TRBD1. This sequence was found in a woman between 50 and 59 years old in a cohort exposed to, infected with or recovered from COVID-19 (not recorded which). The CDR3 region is CSVEGDRSYGYTF. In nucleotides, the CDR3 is TGCAGCGTTGAGGGGGACAGGTCCTATGGCTACACCTTC.